This T cell receptor (beta chain) stems from a study of cytomegalovirus exposure and HLA in healthy donors (TCRdb year 2017). Background for the entire study: In an earlier analysis of about 560 of the donors, less than 350 Gb of sequence data and 100 million or so unique TCR beta sequences from 180 million or so T cells were reported. An early release covering approximately 600 HLA-typed donors comprised about 300 gigabases of sequencing data and tens of millions of unique TCR sequences. Of the approximately 400 genotyped donors, around 81% fell in the genetic ancestry cluster associated with self-reported Caucasian donors. The study aimed to test whether cataloging public T cell receptors could reveal signatures of past pathogen exposure. Using immunosequencing, the study profiled T cell repertoires from 666 subjects and related those repertoires to cytomegalovirus serostatus. In addition to the first cohort of approximately 650 subjects, a separate validation cohort of over 90 different subjects was used. To predict cytomegalovirus infection status, the study combined high-throughput TCR immunosequencing, statistical association of individual TCRs with disease status, and machine learning. A later analysis re-examined previously published TCR beta repertoires from roughly 720 donors and added high-resolution HLA genotyping to investigate patterns of TCR occurrence. Rather than drawing on any new phenotypic data, the later analysis identified candidate immune exposures from TCR beta sequences and the way those sequences occurred across donors. An earlier analysis of around 640 of the donors used high-throughput TCR beta sequencing to judge whether each TCR beta V gene segment behaved as functional or pseudogenic. Donor age, sex, ethnicity and CMV serostatus were collected together with the repertoire data. A later genetic analysis used genome-wide SNP genotypes for about 65% of the 666 donors, treating that subset as a discovery cohort. All discovery cohort repertoires had been generated on a single sequencing platform. Class I and class II HLA loci were covered by the typing at four-digit resolution. The number of donors typed differed by locus, with roughly 629-640 for A, B, C, DRB1 and DQB1, more than 500 for DQA1, nearly 610 for DPA1, and around 430 for DPB1. Four to six DR-DQ haplotypes were handled as single units for association and clustering because linkage in the cohort was strong. On average, 235,054 unique TCR beta nucleotide sequences were sequenced per donor among a few hundred genotyped donors of the cohort, with roughly 20% of those sequences being non-productive. Study-wide conclusions, independent of this receptor: When HLA alleles, especially DR and DQ, strongly co-occurred, TCR associations were difficult to assign to individual alleles. Most TCR sequences were observed very rarely across donors, whereas some public TCRs were present in many individuals. In a later analysis, the rate of TCR association differed among HLA loci, with DRB1 alleles having the most associated TCRs and HLA-C alleles having the fewest. Because counts were too low, about 18 rarely observed V segments, including chromosome 9 orphons, were excluded from the earlier analysis of a few hundred of the donors. Linkage disequilibrium might explain the correlated functional status among segregating V segments, but an unknown experimental factor could not be ruled out. The 87-base-pair reads could not distinguish some IMGT-functional V segments, including TRBV6-2 and TRBV6-3, so those segments were excluded. A later analysis found that most CMV-associated TCR beta chains appeared HLA-restricted, with HLA associations seemingly driven largely by CMV exposure. The classifier was reported to diagnose cytomegalovirus status with high specificity and sensitivity in both the original and validation cohorts. A later genetic analysis reported fewer N-insertions in productive TCRs among donors in an Asian-associated ancestry cluster than the roughly 690-donor mean. A further reported finding was that TCR beta sequences accurately predicted the HLA-A and HLA-B alleles for most subjects in the first cohort. The authors suggested that the approach could potentially be extended to other disease states and immunological phenotypes. In a later genetic analysis, a missense DCLRE1C variant was associated with V-gene and J-gene trimming of TCR beta chains, and the association was replicated in an independent cohort. In a later analysis, several top co-occurrence clusters were reported to appear linked to parvovirus B19, influenza, CMV and Epstein-Barr virus. Because some donors lacked HLA typing at each locus, the association tests relied only on the typed subset. In an earlier analysis of several hundred of the donors, most TCR beta V segments were observed in productive rearrangements about 87% or about 30% of the time, broadly matching IMGT annotations. A group of highly shared sequence variants was considered likely to be a technical artifact of the sequencing pipeline. In this cohort, only TCR beta chains were sequenced, and detectable features were limited by the absence of alpha or paired-chain data. Compared with equally common non-associated chains, HLA-associated TCR beta chains in a later analysis were more clonally expanded and had lower generation probabilities. The study gave a list of some 150 TCR beta chains associated with cytomegalovirus. Three of the identified cytomegalovirus-associated TCR beta chains were confirmed in vitro to be specific for cytomegalovirus antigens. The only immune exposure information available for the cohort was CMV serostatus. In a later analysis, about 17,000 TCR beta sequences were associated with specific HLA alleles at a false discovery rate of 0.05. The presence/absence analyses assumed that sequencing depth was roughly uniform across donors, and that assumption may not be true.

The cohort consisted of hundreds of healthy bone marrow donors. At the time of sampling, all cohort members were nominally healthy, though unrecorded immune exposures were likely present. The donor tested CMV seropositive and was one of the 289 seropositive cohort members. A peripheral blood sample was collected from each donor, and TCR beta sequencing was performed on peripheral blood mononuclear cells. The Qiagen DNeasy Blood Extraction Kit was used to extract genomic DNA from the blood cell samples. This clone was detected only a few times. Its antigen specificity is not known. No qualities accompany the bases; no much larger clone lies one base away. The CDR3 runs 14 residues from the cysteine to the phenylalanine. Just the 42-base CDR3 DNA is kept, in frame starting at base 1. Trimmed from V: 2 bases; trimmed from J: 5 bases; junction bases lacking a gene match: 5. CDR1 and CDR2, looked up from the germline V gene (reference sequence), are GTSNPN and SVGIG.

Library preparation employed the immunoSEQ multiplex PCR assay. For the multiplex PCR, a mixture combining 60 forward primers for TCR Vbeta segments and 13 reverse primers for TCR Jbeta segments was used. A multiplex PCR assay on genomic DNA amplified the CDR3 region of rearranged TCR beta genes. Amplified TCR beta libraries were sequenced as 87-base-pair reads on the Illumina HiSeq System. The original pipeline was this. In a later analysis, around 80 million unique TCR beta chains were counted across the roughly 610 repertoires, and around 10 million of these chains were shared by at least two donors. To remove PCR and sequencing errors, raw reads were error-corrected and collapsed into unique sequences using a nearest-neighbor algorithm that merged closely related sequences. V, D and J gene segments were assigned by aligning CDR3 sequences to IMGT reference sequences. For a sequence to be retained, at least a six-nucleotide match to both a V gene segment and a J gene segment was required. A rearrangement counted as productive if the CDR3 had no stop codons and remained in frame with V and J, and every other rearrangement counted as non-productive. Following IMGT convention, CDR3 was defined as the stretch from the second conserved V-encoded cysteine up to the conserved J-encoded phenylalanine. In an earlier analysis of more than 550 of the donors, sequences lacking an unambiguous match to a single V gene segment were excluded. An earlier analysis of under 750 of the donors called V segments functional above 56.7% productive rearrangements and segregating when the between-donor standard deviation exceeded 5%. A statistical classification framework was developed to diagnose cytomegalovirus status using the catalog of TCR beta chain sequences. V and J gene assignment, in a later analysis, came from comparing TCR nucleotide sequences with IMGT/GENE-DB human TR gene sequences. Using the TCRdist pipeline, a later analysis assigned CDR3 sequences along with most-parsimonious VDJ recombination scenarios. A later analysis defined each TCR beta chain by its CDR3 amino acid sequence plus V-gene family, and excluded reads lacking a unique V-gene family. To address suspected cross-contamination and a sequencing artifact, a later analysis removed 450 to 700 highly shared, low-generation-probability nucleotide sequences. A later analysis calculated a clonal expansion index for each public chain from normalized within-repertoire ranks of inferred template counts. A later analysis computed generation probabilities with a VDJ recombination model fitted to out-of-frame rearrangements, and checked the results against IGoR. In a later analysis, hypergeometric tests were used to score TCR-TCR, TCR-HLA and TCR-CMV co-occurrence, with a repertoire-size bias correction applied to TCR pairs. To estimate false discovery rates, a later analysis permuted the HLA or CMV assignments 20 times. In a later analysis, co-occurring TCRs were grouped using DBSCAN, with TCRdist sequence similarity added in when clustering inside HLA-allele-positive subsets. For co-occurrence clustering, repertoires with fewer than 30,000 or more than 120,000 public chains were excluded, along with four or five repertoires with anomalous nucleotide sharing. TCRdb took over this immuneACCESS table, retaining in-frame rearrangements with V and J assigned. Such tables are incomplete; in checked studies, under half of the missing clones stem from an unresolved V gene, and the remainder is unexplained. From that table come the V and J calls and clone size; the DNA was used to work out D and trimming. For this sample the table gives 99,000 or so clones, of which 60% to 85% were detected only once. Approximately 8.6% of the sample is in the top ten clones.

The sample taken for sequencing was PBMCs. Recombination connected TRBV30 to TRBJ2-5; the central 10 bases match TRBD1. This receptor was obtained from a woman aged 40 to 50 in good health and CMV-seropositive. The CDR3: CAWSRGQGGETQYF. Here is the DNA: TGTGCCTGGAGTCGAGGACAGGGGGGGGAGACCCAGTACTTC. Supplemented by the reference TRBV30 and TRBJ2-5 proteins around the CDR3, the complete variable domain is SQTIHQWPATLVQPVGSPLSLECTVEGTSNPNLYWYRQAAGRGLQLLFYSVGIGQISSEVPQNLSASRPQDRQFILSSKKLLLSDSGFYLCAWSRGQGGETQYFGPGTRLLVL.